This T cell receptor (beta chain) was sequenced for a study of T cells after posttransplantation cyclophosphamide. Cells defined as naive were viable CD3+CD4+ or CD3+CD8+ and CCR7+CD45RA+CD45RO-CD95-CD27+CD28+. Overall study results and limits: Blood and skin or GI T cell repertoires showed limited TRB overlap. Donor-recipient repertoire similarity was low at 1-2 months, rising over year one.

Clones were read by immunoSEQ multiplex PCR, and TCRdb kept only the in-frame ones, dropping some. The table lists 8,500 to 10,000 clones, roughly 98% of them singletons, with 0.25% in the top ten. CDR3 size: 15 residues. CDR1 is LNHDA and CDR2 is SQIVND in the germline V gene (reference sequence). Details on this clone: The antigen is unknown.

The gene calls are TRBV19 and TRBJ2-5; 9 bases match TRBD2. The assigned J gene may be wrong: the sequence end matches TRBJ2-7 better. The source material was naive CD4+ T cells sorted from PBMCs. The receptor comes from a woman between 55 and 75 years old in good health, CMV-negative, and a related stem cell transplant donor. The CDR3 here is CASSSLAGVGYEQYF. The CDR3, as DNA: TGTGCCAGTAGTTCCTTAGCGGGAGTCGGGTACGAGCAGTACTTC.